The 20 T cell receptor beta chains given below trace back to one sample, sequenced in a study of graft-versus-host responses after intestinal transplantation. Data came from immunoSEQ multiplex PCR; TCRdb stores just in-frame clones and leaves some out. The data show under 45,000 clones, approximately 94% seen once. For these TCRs, the target antigens are not known. The specimen comprised unstimulated CD4+ T cells sorted from spleen or lymph node cells, sampled before transplant. The receptors stem from a human donor who was the organ donor for an intestinal transplant.

The chain combines TRBV11-3 with TRBJ1-6; 10 bases map to TRBD1. Germline-derived CDR1 and CDR2 are SGHNT and YENEEA. After removal of 5 bases from V and 6 bases from J, the junction contained 10 bases not matched to a gene. CDR3 length: 17 residues. The CDR3: CASSPRQGATLNSPLHF. CDR3 in DNA: TGTGCCAGCAGCCCCCGACAGGGGGCAACACTTAATTCACCCCTCCACTTT.

J is TRBJ1-5 and V is TRBV5-5, with D possibly TRBD1 on 5 matching bases. The CDR3 sequence is 15 residues long. CDR1 is SGHKS and CDR2 is YYEKEE in the germline V gene (reference sequence). Trimming shortened V by 2 bases and J by 0 bases, and 9 bases separated the two germline ends. The CDR3: CASSFQGYSNQPQHF. CDR3 DNA: TGTGCCAGCAGCTTTCAGGGATATAGCAATCAGCCCCAGCATTTT.

The V call is TRBV4-1, the J call TRBJ2-7; D gene ambiguous. Trimming pared 1 base from V and 4 bases from J, leaving 14 bases between. The CDR3 loop spans 15 amino acids. Germline V gives CDR1 MGHRA, CDR2 YSYEKL. Here the CDR3 DNA reads TGCGCCAGCAGCCAAGCCCCAAGGAACCTTTACGAGCAGTACTTC. Translated, it gives CASSQAPRNLYEQYF.

This chain uses TRBV28 with TRBJ2-3; maybe TRBD2 (5 bases). Trimming shortened V by 8 bases and J by 0 bases, and 15 bases separated the two germline ends. This CDR3 spans 15 amino acids. Germline V lookup: CDR1 MDHEN, CDR2 SYDVKM. CDR3 amino acids: CASGGLALSTDTQYF. CDR3 DNA sequence: TGTGCCAGCGGCGGGCTAGCCCTCAGCACAGATACGCAGTATTTT.

V and J are TRBV11-2 and TRBJ2-5; 7 bases agree with TRBD2. Unmatched junction bases numbered 5, after V lost 0 bases and J lost 1 base. Germline assignment: CDR1 SGHAT and CDR2 FQNNGV. The CDR3 totals 16 residues. The CDR3 reads CASSLEWTGGQETQYF. As DNA, the CDR3 is TGTGCCAGCAGCTTAGAGTGGACGGGGGGCCAAGAGACCCAGTACTTC. Variable domain in full (rest from reference TRBV11-2 and TRBJ2-5): EAGVAQSPRYKIIEKRQSVAFWCNPISGHATLYWYQQILGQGPKLLIQFQNNGVVDDSQLPKDRFSAERLKGVDSTLKIQPAKLEDSAVYLCASSLEWTGGQETQYFGPGTRLLVL.

Only one count was recorded for this clone. The chain uses TRBV15 and TRBJ1-2; tentative D call: TRBD1 (5 bases). With 5 bases removed from V and 8 bases from J, the gap between germline ends came to 24 bases. The germline gives CDR1 LNHNV, CDR2 YYDKDF (reference sequence). The CDR3 has 16 residues. The CDR3 loop reads CATSARDGTALGGYTF. The CDR3 DNA is TGTGCCACCAGCGCCAGAGACGGGACCGCTTTGGGCGGCTACACCTTC. The full variable domain, rest sourced from reference TRBV15 and TRBJ1-2, is DAMVIQNPRYQVTQFGKPVTLSCSQTLNHNVMYWYQQKSSQAPKLLFHYYDKDFNNEADTPDNFQSRRPNTSFCFLDIRSPGLGDTAMYLCATSARDGTALGGYTFGSGTRLTVV.

The genes are TRBV6-1 and TRBJ2-7, with TRBD1 matching over 7 bases. V shed 3 bases, J shed 6 bases, and the junction held 5 bases outside the gene matches. The CDR3 is 13 residues long. Per the germline V gene, CDR1 is MNHNS and CDR2 is SASEGT. Written as DNA, the CDR3 is TGTGCCAGCAGTGACAACAGGGGATCCGAGCAGTACTTC. Residues: CASSDNRGSEQYF.

The genes are TRBV5-4 and TRBJ2-3, with D possibly TRBD1 on 6 matching bases. Germline lookup yields CDR1 SGHNT and CDR2 YYREEE (reference sequence). This CDR3 spans 15 amino acids. Trimming took 4 bases from V and 7 from J, leaving 19 bases between them. The CDR3 is CASSLSGQSRHTQYF. The CDR3, as DNA: TGTGCCAGCAGCCTCAGCGGACAGAGCAGGCATACGCAGTATTTT.

This chain connects TRBV19 to TRBJ2-4; TRBD2 agrees at 8 bases. This CDR3 region has 14 residues. Germline V gene lookup returns CDR1 LNHDA and CDR2 SQIVND (reference sequence). J was trimmed by 6 bases and V by 7 bases; bases with no gene match: 8. The CDR3 bases are TGTGCCAGTAAACCGTACCGGGGGGGAAACATTCAGTACTTC. It yields the protein CASKPYRGGNIQYF.

To note about this clone: Other DNA variants within this sample encode the same CDR3. The rearrangement links TRBV5-6 to TRBJ1-1; D call uncertain. This CDR3 contains 13 residues. V was cut by 0 bases and J by 1 base, with 4 bases left in between. Germline V gene data show CDR1 as SGHDT and CDR2 as YYEEEE. CDR3 protein: CASSLAANTEAFF. DNA of the CDR3: TGTGCCAGCAGCTTGGCTGCGAACACTGAAGCTTTCTTT.

This clone came up once. The rearrangement links TRBV28 to TRBJ2-5; D not resolved. Trimming pared 3 bases from V and 4 bases from J, leaving 12 bases between. From germline, CDR1 is MDHEN and CDR2 SYDVKM. This CDR3 has 14 amino acids. The CDR3 spells CASSLQSFRETQYF. The DNA of the CDR3 is TGTGCCAGCAGTTTGCAGTCCTTTCGAGAGACCCAGTACTTC.

The chain employs TRBV5-1 and TRBJ2-7; no clear D. This CDR3 comprises 12 residues. V dropped 1 base and J dropped 5 bases, with 7 bases sitting between them. CDR1 SGHRS and CDR2 YFSETQ come from the germline V gene. The CDR3 sequence is CASSLLQNEQYF. The CDR3 DNA reads as TGCGCCAGCAGCTTGCTACAGAACGAGCAGTACTTC.

The chain is built from TRBV14 and TRBJ1-4, with TRBD1 matching 10 bases. J gave up 7 bases and V 4 bases, and 9 bases lay outside the gene matches. The CDR3 covers 16 residues. CDR1 and CDR2 from the germline V gene are SGHDN and FVKESK. The CDR3: CASSPISGQGFEKLFF. The CDR3 DNA sequence: TGTGCCAGCAGCCCCATCTCGGGACAGGGGTTTGAAAAACTGTTTTTT.

The chain combines TRBV7-2 with TRBJ2-4; 10 positions agree with TRBD2. CDR1 SGHTA and CDR2 FQGNSA come from the germline V gene. CDR3 length: 16 amino acids. V lost 4 bases, J lost 2 bases, and 5 bases stayed unmatched. CDR3 region: CASSYDSGGSKNIQYF. The CDR3 DNA reads as TGTGCCAGCAGCTATGATAGCGGGGGGTCCAAAAACATTCAGTACTTC.

The chain links TRBV9 to TRBJ1-6; unclear D gene. CDR3 length: 13 residues. Germline CDR1 and CDR2: SGDLS and YYNGEE. The V end lost 7 bases, the J end lost 9 bases, and 14 bases lay between the germline ends. CDR3 loop: CASGGPSLSPLHF. DNA for the CDR3: TGTGCCAGCGGTGGCCCCAGTCTTTCACCCCTCCACTTT.

The chain recombines TRBV6-1 with TRBJ1-4; D ambiguous. V was cut by 4 bases and J by 7 bases, with 16 bases left in between. The CDR3 runs to 15 residues. Germline V gene sequence: CDR1 MNHNS, CDR2 SASEGT. The CDR3 here is CASSVSTAAGEKLFF. CDR3 DNA sequence: TGTGCCAGCAGTGTTTCGACCGCTGCCGGTGAAAAACTGTTTTTT.

CDR3 amino acids: CAWSGLAGGRDTGELFF. The CDR3 bases are TGTGCCTGGAGTGGACTAGCGGGCGGGAGGGACACCGGGGAGCTGTTTTTT. This sequence joins TRBV30 and TRBJ2-2; 10 bases fit TRBD2. The junction had 8 bases not matched to a gene; V was cut back by 1 base and J by 3 bases. The CDR3 is 17 residues long. Germline CDR1 and CDR2: GTSNPN and SVGIG (reference sequence).

The chain links TRBV6-1 to TRBJ2-7, with D possibly being TRBD1 (6 bases). Trimming pared 10 bases from V and 0 bases from J, leaving 16 bases between. The germline V gene has CDR1 MNHNS and CDR2 SASEGT. This CDR3 is built from 14 residues. Here the CDR3 reads CATRTELISYEQYF. Here the CDR3 DNA reads TGTGCCACCCGGACAGAGCTTATCTCCTACGAGCAGTACTTC.

This chain joins TRBV5-1 and TRBJ1-4; 9 bases map to TRBD1. Germline V gene data show CDR1 as SGHRS and CDR2 as YFSETQ. The CDR3 has 14 residues. The V segment lost 4 bases and the J segment 7 bases; nucleotides outside the gene matches: 5. The CDR3 region is CASSLGTGSEKLFF. The CDR3 coding sequence is TGCGCCAGCAGCCTCGGGACAGGGAGTGAAAAACTGTTTTTT.

The rearrangement uses TRBV5-1 and TRBJ2-7, with D possibly matching TRBD1 (5 bases). This CDR3 contains 12 residues. V was trimmed by 4 bases and J by 3 bases, leaving 8 bases between them. In germline, CDR1 is SGHRS, CDR2 YFSETQ. Here the CDR3 DNA reads TGCGCCAGCAGCCCGGACAACTACGAGCAGTACTTC. Translation gives CASSPDNYEQYF.